These 25 T cell receptor beta chains were sequenced from one sample in a study of tumor-infiltrating lymphocytes in primary liver carcinoma. Researchers generated TCR beta cDNA from about 460 ng of total RNA, relying on a constant-region primer. Nested multiplex PCR, run for three rounds with slightly modified ARM-PCR, yielded TCR beta libraries. The first two PCR rounds, roughly 10 cycles each, used TRBV1-TRBV30 forward primers and a C-beta reverse primer. TCRdb reprocessed the multiplex PCR reads with MiXCR, giving one entry per CDR3 protein. The table records tens of thousands of distinct CDR3 sequences, roughly three quarters of them present only once. The study co-extracted DNA and RNA from about 20-30 mg of unsorted bulk tissue. The source material was liver tumor tissue from sampling region 4. Subset of the sample: tumor region T4, right-lateral pole. These receptors all stem from a middle-aged man with primary liver carcinoma and hepatitis B virus infection.

The chain is built from TRBV11-2 and TRBJ2-3; D may correspond to TRBD1 or TRBD2 (5 bases each). Germline CDR1 and CDR2: SGHAT and FQNNGV. The CDR3 sequence is 18 residues long. The V and J ends lost 3 bases and 4 bases respectively, with 23 bases between them. The CDR3 DNA follows: TGTGCCAGCAGCTTGAAGGGACCAGACGCCCTTAGGGCAGATACGCAGTATTTT. Amino acids: CASSLKGPDALRADTQYF.

In the case of this clonotype: The junction departs from germline at one end; a sequencing error may be responsible. The J gene is TRBJ1-6, the V gene TRBV5-5; TRBD1 is a possible D gene (5 bases). Per germline, CDR1 SGHKS and CDR2 YYEKEE (reference sequence). The CDR3 contains 17 residues. For the CDR3, the DNA is TGTGCCAGCAGCTTGGGGGGTAGGGGCTCCTATAATTCACCACTCCACTTT. It yields the protein CASSLGGRGSYNSPLHF.

On this clonotype: At one end, the junction sequence differs from germline, possibly due to a read error. The V and J genes are TRBV5-6 and TRBJ2-7; the D gene is possibly TRBD2 (6 bases). Germline-derived CDR1 and CDR2 are SGHDT and YYEEEE. The CDR3 loop spans 13 amino acids. Here the CDR3 DNA reads TGTGCCAGCAGCCCGGGGGAGTCCTACGAGCAGTGCTTC. Residues: CASSPGESYEQCF.

This clonotype was seen a few times. With a much larger clone just one base away, this may be a read error. The rearrangement uses TRBV12-3 or TRBV12-4 and TRBJ2-3; TRBD2 matches 12 bases. This CDR3 is 15 amino acids long. The CDR3 sequence: CASKLAGGRTDMQYF. The CDR3 nucleotides are TGTGCCAGCAAGCTAGCGGGAGGGCGGACAGATATGCAGTATTTT.

As for this clonotype: A much larger clone lies one base from this, so it may be a read error. Because the CDR3 is missing its conserved closing phenylalanine or tryptophan, this is likely a read error. The chain recombines TRBV20-1 with TRBJ2-5; the match to TRBD2 covers 8 bases. The length of the CDR3 is 15 residues. Germline lookup yields CDR1 DFQATT and CDR2 SNEGSKA (reference sequence). The junction had 4 bases not matched to a gene; V was cut back by 0 bases and J by 1 base. The CDR3 DNA is TGCAGTGCTAGAGATAGTAGCGGGGTCCAAGAGACCCAGTACTCC. Translation gives CSARDSSGVQETQYS.

In the case of this clonotype: One end of the junction does not line up with germline, which may come from a read error. The chain uses TRBV10-3 and TRBJ2-5, with a possible D match to TRBD2 (5 bases). The CDR3 is 14 residues long. The germline V gene has CDR1 ENHRY and CDR2 SYGVKD. The CDR3 region is CTISESSNQETQYF. The CDR3 bases are TGTACCATCAGTGAGTCTAGCAACCAAGAGACCCAGTACTTC.

Concerning this clonotype: One end of the junction varies from germline; a read error may be responsible. V gene TRBV5-4 combines with J gene TRBJ2-3, with D maybe TRBD1 (5 bases). The length of the CDR3 is 15 residues. Germline V CDR1 and CDR2: SGHNT, YYREEE (reference sequence). CDR3 protein: CASSLSNRLTDMQYF. The CDR3 coding sequence is TGTGCCAGCAGCCTGTCTAACCGCCTGACAGATATGCAGTATTTT.

The chain links TRBV28 to TRBJ1-1, with TRBD1 as a possible D gene (5 bases). This CDR3 has 14 amino acids. V lost 4 bases to trimming and J lost 4 bases, with 13 bases between them. Germline CDR1 reads MDHEN; CDR2 reads SYDVKM. CDR3 bases: TGTGCCAGCAGTTCCCTGCAGGGAGCCACTGAAGCTTTCTTT. As protein: CASSSLQGATEAFF.

Note on this clonotype: Here the CDR3 omits its conserved ending phenylalanine or tryptophan, so a read error is the likely source. The DNA is omitted, as the CDR3 cannot be located on it reliably, and the CDR3 follows TCRdb's listing. CDR3 sequence reads: CASSTRGAEDFI. The chain uses TRBV6-5 and TRBJ1-1. Ends included, the CDR3 has 12 residues. Germline CDR1 and CDR2: MNHEY and SVGAGI.

By sample share, this clonotype is medium-sized. The V gene is TRBV6-5, the J gene TRBJ1-2; D might be TRBD1 (5 bases). Germline CDR1 MNHEY, CDR2 SVGAGI. V was shortened by 2 bases and J by 6 bases, with 19 bases between the two germline ends. This CDR3 spans 16 amino acids. CDR3 DNA: TGTGCCAGCAGTTACCTGAGGGGAGGCAGGGAAAATGGCTACACCTTC. Amino acid sequence: CASSYLRGGRENGYTF.

Details on this clonotype: A junction boundary mismatches the germline segment, possibly from a read error. The chain couples TRBV7-8 to TRBJ2-2, with TRBD1 identical over 7 bases. The CDR3 runs 12 residues. CDR1 is SGHVS, CDR2 FQNEAQ, per germline. This CDR3 is CASSSNTGELIF. The CDR3 bases are TGTGCCAGCAGCTCAAACACAGGGGAGCTGATTTTT.

A note on this clonotype: It may be a read error: a sequence one base away is much more abundant. In nucleotides, the CDR3 is TGTCCCAGCAGCAAAACCTACGAGCAGTACTTC. Its translation: CPSSKTYEQYF. The V gene is TRBV7-9, the J gene TRBJ2-7; D ambiguous. The CDR3 is 11 residues long. Germline V CDR1 and CDR2: SEHNR, FQNEAQ (reference sequence). The whole variable domain, remainder taken from reference TRBV7-9 and TRBJ2-7, is DTGVSQNPRHKITKRGQNVTFRCDPISEHNRLYWYRQTLGQGPEFLTYFQNEAQLEKSRLLSDRFSAERPKGSFSTLEIQRTEQGDSAMYLCPSSKTYEQYFGPGTRLTVT.

Details on this clonotype: The junction differs from germline at one of its ends, possibly a read error. The chain recombines TRBV7-9 with TRBJ2-7, with 8 bases matching TRBD1. The CDR3 consists of 14 residues. Germline V gene sequence: CDR1 SEHNR, CDR2 FQNEAQ (reference sequence). CDR3 in DNA: TGTGCCGGCAGTCTCACAGGGGGTGGATACGAGCATTACTTC. Amino acid sequence: CAGSLTGGGYEHYF.

As to this clonotype: A much bigger clone sits one base away, suggesting this may be a read error. V usage is TRBV30 and J usage is TRBJ2-5; 9 bases fit TRBD2. Unmatched junction bases numbered 10, after V lost 2 bases and J lost 9 bases. The germline V gene encodes CDR1 GTSNPN and CDR2 SVGIG (reference sequence). The CDR3 extends over 14 amino acids. The CDR3 DNA reads TGTGCCTGGAGTCTAGCGGGATCGGTGGAGGCCCAGTACTTC. Amino acid sequence: CAWSLAGSVEAQYF.

This clonotype was counted ten times or more. Sequence at one end of the junction differs from germline and may be a read error. The rearrangement links TRBV7-9 to TRBJ1-4; TRBD1 is a possible D gene (6 bases). This CDR3 is built from 15 residues. Germline values: CDR1 SEHNR, CDR2 FQNEAQ (reference sequence). The CDR3 loop reads CASSLGSGANEKLFF. The CDR3, as DNA: TGTGCCAGCAGTTTAGGATCAGGGGCTAATGAAAAACTGTTTTTT.

This clonotype was seen repeatedly, ten times or more. The chain combines TRBV5-6 with TRBJ1-6, with TRBD1 as a possible D gene (6 bases). Germline V gene sequence: CDR1 SGHDT, CDR2 YYEEEE. V shed 2 bases and J shed 0 bases, with 15 bases lying between them. CDR3 length: 18 residues. The CDR3 protein is CASSLRDRSYSYNSPLHF. In nucleotides, the CDR3 is TGTGCCAGCAGCTTAAGAGACAGGAGTTACTCCTATAATTCACCCCTCCACTTT.

Turning to this clonotype: A read error may account for a junction end that differs from germline. The CDR3 coding sequence is TGTGCCAACAAAAAGGTTCTGAGCATAGATACGCAGTATTTT. It translates to CANKKVLSIDTQYF. The V and J genes are TRBV12-3 or TRBV12-4 and TRBJ2-3, with D unresolved. The CDR3 contains 14 residues.

In regard to this clonotype: A much larger clonotype is one base distant, so this may be a read error. The chain uses TRBV2 and TRBJ1-1; D is ambiguous. The CDR3 extends over 13 amino acids. Germline CDR1 and CDR2: SNHLY and FYNNEI. Trimming pared 2 bases from V and 2 bases from J, leaving 6 bases between. In DNA, the CDR3 is TGTGCCAGCAGTGAACTCGAAAACACTGAAGCTTTCTTT. Its protein is CASSELENTEAFF.

Concerning this clonotype: The junction and the germline gene differ at one end; a read error may be behind it. V and J are TRBV11-2 and TRBJ2-1; a possible D gene is TRBD2 (6 bases). The CDR3 length is 14 residues. Germline CDR1 SGHAT, CDR2 FQNNGV. The chain's CDR3 is CASSPAGPGSEQFF. DNA of the CDR3: TGTGCCAGCAGTCCAGCGGGCCCTGGGAGTGAGCAATTCTTC. The entire variable domain, with the rest obtained from reference TRBV11-2 and TRBJ2-1, is as follows: EAGVAQSPRYKIIEKRQSVAFWCNPISGHATLYWYQQILGQGPKLLIQFQNNGVVDDSQLPKDRFSAERLKGVDSTLKIQPAKLEDSAVYLCASSPAGPGSEQFFGPGTRLTVL.

This clonotype was detected a few times. This may be a read error, as it is one base from a much larger clone. The V and J genes are TRBV30 and TRBJ2-7; 10 nucleotides line up with TRBD1. CDR1 and CDR2 (germline): GTSNPN, SVGIG (reference sequence). CDR3 length: 15 residues. The CDR3 loop reads CARSVGRTGGYEQYF. In nucleotides, the CDR3 is TGTGCCAGGAGTGTGGGTAGGACAGGGGGGTACGAGCAGTACTTC.

This clonotype was counted many times. V and J are TRBV5-8 and TRBJ2-3; no definite D call. Germline CDR1 and CDR2: SGHTS and YDEGEE. This CDR3 is 15 amino acids long. V was clipped by 2 bases and J by 2 bases, with 12 bases between them. The DNA of the CDR3 is TGTGCCAGCAGCTTTATTTCCACTAACACAGATACGCAGTATTTT. It yields the protein CASSFISTNTDTQYF.

With regard to this clonotype: One junction end does not reproduce the germline sequence, and a read error may be involved. This chain uses TRBV12-3 or TRBV12-4 with TRBJ1-1; no clear D gene. CDR3 size: 14 residues. The CDR3 nucleotides read TGTGCCAGCAGTCCCCGAGGATCTAACAATGAAGCTTTCTTT. Amino acid sequence: CASSPRGSNNEAFF.

About this clonotype: One junction end disagrees with the germline gene, perhaps due to a read error. The chain recombines TRBV11-1 with TRBJ2-1; 7 bases match TRBD2. The CDR3 consists of 16 residues. From germline, CDR1 is SGHAT and CDR2 FQDESV (reference sequence). CDR3 loop: CACSRLPGGGYDEQFF. CDR3 sequence (DNA): TGTGCCTGCAGCCGCCTACCGGGGGGTGGGTACGATGAGCAGTTCTTC.

This clonotype was seen a handful of times. This chain joins TRBV19 and TRBJ2-1, with 9 bases that match TRBD1. Looked up from germline, CDR1 is LNHDA and CDR2 is SQIVND (reference sequence). The trim removed 7 bases at V and 8 bases at J, leaving 9 bases unmatched. This CDR3 region has 14 residues. In DNA form, the CDR3 reads TGTGCCAGTATTCGGGACAGGGAATCTGATGAGCAGTTCTTC. Its translation: CASIRDRESDEQFF.

The chain links TRBV4-1 to TRBJ2-1, with 15 bases fitting TRBD2. The CDR3 runs 20 residues. Germline V gene sequence: CDR1 MGHRA, CDR2 YSYEKL. The CDR3 sequence: CGSSSSDSGLAGGPGNEQFF. CDR3 nucleotide sequence: TGCGGCAGTAGCTCCTCAGACAGCGGACTAGCGGGAGGGCCGGGAAATGAGCAGTTCTTC.